Listed below are T cell receptor beta chains from one sample, sequenced in a study of CD8 T cells in ankylosing spondylitis. A single record per CDR3 protein comes from TCRdb applying MiXCR to the 5' RACE reads. The repertoire consists of some 40,000 distinct CDR3 sequences, with 9% to 12% occurring once and the leading ten covering roughly a sixth. The sample taken for sequencing was blood, either unsorted or a sorted T cell fraction (not recorded which). These receptors came from a male donor with ankylosing spondylitis or in good health (not recorded which). The CDR3 runs from the conserved cysteine through the conserved F or W.

v_gene	j_gene	CDR3aa
TRBV20-1	TRBJ2-5	CSASSGGLAQETQYF
TRBV3-1	TRBJ2-4	CASSQDRANRRVAKNIQYF
TRBV6-5	TRBJ2-5	CASSSPIQGARETQYF
TRBV18	TRBJ2-3	CASSTWTSGGPDTQYF
TRBV5-1	TRBJ2-5	CASSLLTGQSRKTQYF
TRBV19	TRBJ2-1	CASSPRTSGRFQLGQFF
TRBV6-2/TRBV6-3	TRBJ2-1	CASSYRGLREQFF
TRBV3-1	TRBJ2-1	CASSHSSQGVVNEQFF
TRBV6-1	TRBJ2-3	CATRGAGTDTQYF
TRBV20-1	TRBJ2-2	CCARLRTSGRGAGELFF
TRBV12-3/TRBV12-4	TRBJ2-1	CASSIPGTAYNEQFF
TRBV6-1	TRBJ2-3	CASSDRADTQYF
TRBV4-1	TRBJ2-3	CASSHAGRGDTDTQYF
TRBV28	TRBJ2-5	CATPGRQETQYF
TRBV7-2	TRBJ2-7	CASLRSPGRSYEQYF
TRBV6-2/TRBV6-3	TRBJ2-3	CASSARDEVDTQYF
TRBV20-1	TRBJ2-7	CSAKPGLRYYEQYF
TRBV12-3/TRBV12-4	TRBJ2-7	CASSFRTSGILFHEQYF
TRBV7-2	TRBJ2-7	CASSLGASGISYEQYF
TRBV7-3	TRBJ2-5	CASSPGTGDATQYF
TRBV7-9	TRBJ2-2	CASTSRVATGELFF
TRBV6-5	TRBJ2-7	CASSLWTSGSRGVYEQYF
TRBV9	TRBJ2-1	CASSVGRTGTHEQFF
TRBV12-3/TRBV12-4	TRBJ1-1	CASSLLLNTEAFF
TRBV7-3	TRBJ2-3	CASSYQTGADTQYF
TRBV6-1	TRBJ2-7	CASSEDRGYSYEQYF
TRBV7-9	TRBJ2-3	CASSLLSRADTDTQYF
TRBV11-2	TRBJ1-2	CASSLEPSGGCTF
TRBV29-1	TRBJ1-2	CSGGAGTSGGYTF
TRBV7-2	TRBJ2-1	CASSLFGSAYNEQFF
TRBV29-1	TRBJ2-7	CSVAGQGPYEQYF
TRBV4-1	TRBJ2-7	CASSQEQSHSYEQYF
TRBV27	TRBJ1-6	CASSRSYYNSPLHF
TRBV5-1	TRBJ2-7	CASSLRDRGHEQYF
TRBV3-1	TRBJ1-2	CASSQGPAGYGYTF
TRBV2	TRBJ1-4	CASRVATNEKLFF
TRBV5-6	TRBJ2-3	CASSPGGTDTQYF
TRBV2	TRBJ2-3	CASRIQGKGSDTQYF
TRBV3-1	TRBJ2-7	CASSQDRDRGGEQYF
TRBV29-1	TRBJ2-1	CSGGGGSYNEQFF
TRBV30	TRBJ2-1	CAWSPGRNNEQFF
TRBV12-3/TRBV12-4	TRBJ2-7	CASSQSRTGGGEQYF
TRBV6-2/TRBV6-3	TRBJ2-1	CASSYPNEQFF
TRBV30	TRBJ2-1	CAWINGAGDSYNEQFF
TRBV9	TRBJ2-1	CASSAGGLSGGRKFF
TRBV5-1	TRBJ2-1	CASSLAPSGPRSEQFF
TRBV29-1	TRBJ2-1	CSVEGTSGGLLEQFF
TRBV5-1	TRBJ2-7	CASSPGQGPYEQYF
TRBV7-9	TRBJ2-7	CASTPWSSNEQYF
TRBV15	TRBJ2-7	CATSRDRLAGTYEQYF
TRBV5-1	TRBJ2-1	CASSFGQGAYNEQFF
TRBV24-1	TRBJ2-1	CATSDAHSGYNEQFF